This T cell receptor (beta chain) was identified during a study of blood T cell repertoires in COVID-19. Between the trimmed V and J ends, which lost 1 base and 4 bases, there was a span of 8 bases. The CDR3 is 15 residues long. The germline V gene has CDR1 LGHNA and CDR2 YSLEER. The protocol was immunoSEQ multiplex PCR, while the TCRdb copy is restricted to in-frame clones and leaves out a portion. The repertoire consists of over 45,000 clones, with 87% occurring once and the leading ten covering 5% to 7%. In its sample, this clone was seen once. The sequenced sample consisted of peripheral blood. The V and J genes are TRBV4-3 and TRBJ1-6; D is possibly TRBD1 (6 bases). The sequence derives from a man in his fifties with active COVID-19. CDR3 DNA: TGCGCCAGCAGCCAAGTTGGACAGTATAATTCACCCCTCCACTTT. It encodes CASSQVGQYNSPLHF.